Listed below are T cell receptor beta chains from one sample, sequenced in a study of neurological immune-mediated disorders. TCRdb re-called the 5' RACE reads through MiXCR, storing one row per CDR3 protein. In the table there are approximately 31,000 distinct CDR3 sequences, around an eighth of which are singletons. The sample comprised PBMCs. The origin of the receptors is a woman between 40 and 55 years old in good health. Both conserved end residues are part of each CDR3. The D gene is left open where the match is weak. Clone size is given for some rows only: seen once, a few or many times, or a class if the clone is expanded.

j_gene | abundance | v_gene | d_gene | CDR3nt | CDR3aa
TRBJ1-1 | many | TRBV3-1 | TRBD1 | TGTGCCAGCAGCTTACACAGGGGGGCCACTGAAGCTTTCTTT | CASSLHRGATEAFF
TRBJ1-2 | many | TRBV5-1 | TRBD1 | TGCGCCAGCAGCTTAGCGACAGGGAACTATGGCTACACCTTC | CASSLATGNYGYTF
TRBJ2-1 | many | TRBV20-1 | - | TGCAGTGCTTCCGGGGGCCACAATGGGGTGCAGTTCTTC | CSASGGHNGVQFF
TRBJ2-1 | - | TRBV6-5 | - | TGTGCCAGCAGTTACTCCGGGCCCCTCAATGAGCAGTTCTTC | CASSYSGPLNEQFF
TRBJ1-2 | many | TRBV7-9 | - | TGTGCCAGCAGCCCTTTAATTGGTAACTATGGCTACACCTTC | CASSPLIGNYGYTF
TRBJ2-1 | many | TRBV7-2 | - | TGTGCCAGCAGCGCATACAGGGGGGGCTACAATGAGCAGTTCTTC | CASSAYRGGYNEQFF
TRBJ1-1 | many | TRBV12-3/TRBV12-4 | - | TGTGCCAGCCGGACACTGAACACTGAAGCTTTCTTT | CASRTLNTEAFF
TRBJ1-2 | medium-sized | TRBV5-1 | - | TGCGCCAGCAGCGACGGACAGAACTATGGCTACACCTTC | CASSDGQNYGYTF
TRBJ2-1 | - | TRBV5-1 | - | TGCGCCAGCATACATAGCGGAGACTACAATGAACAGTTCTTC | CASIHSGDYNEQFF
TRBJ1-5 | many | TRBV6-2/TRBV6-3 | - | TGTGCCAGCAGGCCCCTACGTGAGGGGAGGAATCAGCCCCAGCATTTT | CASRPLREGRNQPQHF
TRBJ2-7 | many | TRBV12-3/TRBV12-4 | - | TGTGCCAGCAGTCCCCGGAGCGTGGGCGAGCAGTACTTC | CASSPRSVGEQYF
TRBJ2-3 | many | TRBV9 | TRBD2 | TGTGCCAGCGGGAGAGAGGGACTAGTCTTCGCAGATACGCAGTATTTT | CASGREGLVFADTQYF
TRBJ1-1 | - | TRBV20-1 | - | TGCAGTGCTAATGGCGGGTCTATGGGCACTGAAGCTATCTTT | CSANGGSMGTEAIF
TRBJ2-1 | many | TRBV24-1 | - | TGTGCCACCAGTGATTCGGGGTTTCCAGGGGACAATGAGCAGTTCTTC | CATSDSGFPGDNEQFF
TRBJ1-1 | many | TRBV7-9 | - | TGTGCCAGCAGCACTCGTGGCGACACTGAAGCTTTCTTT | CASSTRGDTEAFF
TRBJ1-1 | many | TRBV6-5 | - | TGTGCCAGCAGCTTTCTGACCGTGGGGAACACTGAAGCTTTCTTT | CASSFLTVGNTEAFF
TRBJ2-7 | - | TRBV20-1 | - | TGCAGTGCCATACCGGGCAGCTCCTCTCCCGAGCAGTACTTC | CSAIPGSSSPEQYF
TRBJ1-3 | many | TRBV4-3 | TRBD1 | TGCGCCAGCAGCCAGGACAGGGGAAACACCATATATTTT | CASSQDRGNTIYF
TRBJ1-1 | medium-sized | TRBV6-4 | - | TGTGCCAGCAGTGACTCGCCGGAGGGGGACACTGAAGCTTTCTTT | CASSDSPEGDTEAFF
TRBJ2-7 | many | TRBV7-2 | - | TGTGCCAGCAGCCCCGACCAACCCCCTCCCTACGAGCAGTACTTC | CASSPDQPPPYEQYF
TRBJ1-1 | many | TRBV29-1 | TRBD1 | TGCAGCGGGGGACAGGGGGCAGACACTGAAGCTTTCTTT | CSGGQGADTEAFF
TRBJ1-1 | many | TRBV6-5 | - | TGTGCCAGCAGTCCCATACGGAACACTGAAGCTTTCTTT | CASSPIRNTEAFF
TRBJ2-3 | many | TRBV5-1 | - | TGCGCCAGCAGCTTTTCGGAGGATACGCAGTATTTT | CASSFSEDTQYF
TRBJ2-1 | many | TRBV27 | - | TGTGCCAGCAGTCCCTCACCCGGACCTTACAATGAGCAGTTCTTC | CASSPSPGPYNEQFF
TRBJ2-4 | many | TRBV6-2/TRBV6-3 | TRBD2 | TGTGCCAGCACCCGACGGGCCCTAGCGGAAAACATTCAGTACTTC | CASTRRALAENIQYF
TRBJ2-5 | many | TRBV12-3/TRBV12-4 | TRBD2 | TGTGCCAGCAGTTTAACGACTAGCGGGGGTGAGACCCAGTACTTC | CASSLTTSGGETQYF
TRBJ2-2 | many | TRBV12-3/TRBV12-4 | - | TGTGCCAGCAGTAGGGTTAACACCGGGGAGCTGTTTTTT | CASSRVNTGELFF
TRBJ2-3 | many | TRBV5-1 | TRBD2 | TGCGCCAGCAACTACGGCGGGGGGGTCACAGATACGCAGTATTTT | CASNYGGGVTDTQYF
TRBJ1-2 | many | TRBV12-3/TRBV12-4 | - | TGTGCCAGCAGCACCCACGGTTGGCAGGGCTTAACATGGGACTATGGCTACACCTTC | CASSTHGWQGLTWDYGYTF
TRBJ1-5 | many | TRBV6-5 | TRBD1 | TGTGCCAGCAGTGTGGACAGGGGAGATTGGCATTTT | CASSVDRGDWHF
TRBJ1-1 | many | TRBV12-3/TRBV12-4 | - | TGTGCCAGCAGTCCCCAGACAGGCGGCATGAACACTGAAGCTTTCTTT | CASSPQTGGMNTEAFF
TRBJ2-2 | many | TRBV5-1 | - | TGCGCCAGCAGCGCTCGGGGTGCCGGGGAGCTGTTTTTT | CASSARGAGELFF
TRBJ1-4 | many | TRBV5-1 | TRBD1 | TGCGCCAGCAGCCGAGGACAGGGGGCAACAACTAATGAAAAACTGTTTTTT | CASSRGQGATTNEKLFF
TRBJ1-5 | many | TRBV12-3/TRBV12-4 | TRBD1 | TGTGCCAGCACTGGATCAGGGGGAAATCAGCCCCAGCATTTT | CASTGSGGNQPQHF
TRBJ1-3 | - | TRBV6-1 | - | TGTGCCAGCATCGCTGGGTTCGAGCGCGTCCGGAACACCATATATTTT | CASIAGFERVRNTIYF
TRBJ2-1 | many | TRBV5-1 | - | TGCGCCAGCAAGGGCAGTTACAATGAGCAGTTCTTC | CASKGSYNEQFF
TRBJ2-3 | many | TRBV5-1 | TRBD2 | TGCGCCAGCAGCGCCCGGACTAGCGGCACAGATACGCAGTATTTT | CASSARTSGTDTQYF
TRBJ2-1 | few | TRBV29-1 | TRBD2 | TGCAGCTACCGGGGGGCTAGCGGGAGGTTCAATGAGCAGTTCTTC | CSYRGASGRFNEQFF
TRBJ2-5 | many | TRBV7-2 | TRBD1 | TGTGCCAGCAGCTCGGTCGGACAGGGGGCGTCAGAGACCCAGTACTTC | CASSSVGQGASETQYF
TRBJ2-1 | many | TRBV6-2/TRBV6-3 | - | TGTGCCAGCAGTTACATGGCTAACTCCTACAATGAGCAGTTCTTC | CASSYMANSYNEQFF
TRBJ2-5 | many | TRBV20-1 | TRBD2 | TGCAGTGCTAGAGCGTTGCTAGCGGGGCGAACCCTCCAAGAGACCCAGTACTTC | CSARALLAGRTLQETQYF
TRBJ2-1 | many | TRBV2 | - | TGTGCCAGTAAGGGGGATAGTAATGAGCAGTTCTTC | CASKGDSNEQFF
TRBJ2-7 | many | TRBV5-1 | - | TGCGCCAGCAGCTTAGTCGGGAACCGCTACGAGCAGTACTTC | CASSLVGNRYEQYF
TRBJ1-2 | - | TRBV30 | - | TGTGCCTGGAGAATGAGGCAGGGACTCAACTATGGCTACACCTTC | CAWRMRQGLNYGYTF
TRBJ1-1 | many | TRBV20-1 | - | TGCAGTGCCCCACAGGGGAACACTGAAGCTTTCTTT | CSAPQGNTEAFF
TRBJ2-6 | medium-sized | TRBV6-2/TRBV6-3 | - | TGTGCCAGCAGAGACAGTCCTGGGGCCAACGTCCTGACTTTC | CASRDSPGANVLTF
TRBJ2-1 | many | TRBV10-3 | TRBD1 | TGTGCCATCAGTCCAGATACAGGGGCTCATGAGCAGTTCTTC | CAISPDTGAHEQFF
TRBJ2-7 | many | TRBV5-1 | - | TGCGCCAGCAGCTTGCGTTACGGGGGAGGCGAGCAGTACTTC | CASSLRYGGGEQYF
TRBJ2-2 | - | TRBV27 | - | TGTGCCAGCAGGACCCGAAAGAGGACCGGGGGCTGTTTTTTT | CASRTRKRTGGCFF
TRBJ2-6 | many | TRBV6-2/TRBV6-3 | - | TGTGCCAGCAGTTACGCGGACGGGGCCAACGTCCTGACTTTC | CASSYADGANVLTF
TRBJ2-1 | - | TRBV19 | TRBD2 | TGTGCCAGTAGTATCACTAGCGGGGGAAACAATGAGCAGTTCTTC | CASSITSGGNNEQFF
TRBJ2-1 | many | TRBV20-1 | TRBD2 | TGCAGTGCTTTCGTAGCGGGAGTAAAGGGTGAGCAGTTCTTC | CSAFVAGVKGEQFF
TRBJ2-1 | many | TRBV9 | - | TGTGCCAGCAGCCCCGGGACCGCGGGCAATGAGCAGTTCTTC | CASSPGTAGNEQFF
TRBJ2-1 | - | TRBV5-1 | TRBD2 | TGTGCCTGTAAGGAGGAAGCGGGAGGCTACAATGAGCAGTTCTTC | CACKEEAGGYNEQFF
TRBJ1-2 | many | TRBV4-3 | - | TGCGCCAGCAGCCAAGATACTGGGAATAACTATGGCTACACCTTC | CASSQDTGNNYGYTF
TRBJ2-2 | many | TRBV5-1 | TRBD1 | TGCGCCAGCAGCGACAGGGGGCGCGGCGGGGAGCTGTTTTTT | CASSDRGRGGELFF
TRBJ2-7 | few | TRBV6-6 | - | TGTGCCAGCAGTTACGAGACAGAGAACGAGCAGTACTTC | CASSYETENEQYF